Each of the 5 T cell receptor beta chains below was sequenced from the same sample in a study of blood T cell repertoires in COVID-19. The protocol was immunoSEQ multiplex PCR, while the TCRdb copy is restricted to in-frame clones and leaves out a portion. The table records about half a million clones, approximately 91% of them present only once. The sequencing input was PBMCs or T cells enriched from blood (not recorded which). These receptors all come from a woman aged 55 to 70 who had recovered from COVID-19.

The chain carries TRBV5-6 and TRBJ1-5; possible D gene TRBD1, 5 bases. This CDR3 has 15 amino acids. The germline V gene encodes CDR1 SGHDT and CDR2 YYEEEE. Trimming cost V 0 bases and J 4 bases, with 11 bases left between them. The CDR3 DNA sequence: TGTGCCAGCAGCTTGGGGGGAGGGGTAAATCAGCCCCAGCATTTT. Protein sequence: CASSLGGGVNQPQHF.

This clone appeared a few times. The chain combines TRBV10-3 with TRBJ1-2; no definite D call. The V end was cut by 3 bases, the J end by 4 bases, with 6 bases between. This CDR3 has 12 amino acids. Germline-derived CDR1 and CDR2 are ENHRY and SYGVKD. CDR3 in amino acids: CAISEPSYGYTF. The CDR3, as DNA: TGTGCCATCAGTGAACCGAGCTATGGCTACACCTTC.

The gene calls are TRBV7-2 and TRBJ1-2, with 9 bases matching TRBD1. The CDR3 extends over 14 amino acids. Germline V gene lookup returns CDR1 SGHTA and CDR2 FQGNSA. V lost 4 bases and J lost 5; bases outside the gene matches: 5. In DNA, the CDR3 is TGTGCCAGCAGCTCCGGGACAGGGAAATATGGCTACACCTTC. It codes for CASSSGTGKYGYTF.

Of note for this clone: The germline gene is not matched at one end of the junction; a read error may be the cause. The CDR3 DNA follows: TGTGCCAGCCGATCCGGGGGACAGGCGGCTTTT. It specifies CASRSGGQAAF. J is TRBJ1-4 and V is TRBV12-3 or TRBV12-4, with 8 bases lining up with TRBD1. CDR3 length equals 11 residues.

The rearrangement joins TRBV14 to TRBJ1-3; D is possibly TRBD1 (5 bases). CDR3 length equals 15 residues. With 4 bases removed from V and 1 base from J, the gap between germline ends came to 11 bases. Germline CDR1 and CDR2: SGHDN and FVKESK. The CDR3 here is CASSLSGTSGNTIYF. The CDR3 nucleotides read TGTGCCAGCAGCCTGTCCGGGACTTCTGGAAACACCATATATTTT.